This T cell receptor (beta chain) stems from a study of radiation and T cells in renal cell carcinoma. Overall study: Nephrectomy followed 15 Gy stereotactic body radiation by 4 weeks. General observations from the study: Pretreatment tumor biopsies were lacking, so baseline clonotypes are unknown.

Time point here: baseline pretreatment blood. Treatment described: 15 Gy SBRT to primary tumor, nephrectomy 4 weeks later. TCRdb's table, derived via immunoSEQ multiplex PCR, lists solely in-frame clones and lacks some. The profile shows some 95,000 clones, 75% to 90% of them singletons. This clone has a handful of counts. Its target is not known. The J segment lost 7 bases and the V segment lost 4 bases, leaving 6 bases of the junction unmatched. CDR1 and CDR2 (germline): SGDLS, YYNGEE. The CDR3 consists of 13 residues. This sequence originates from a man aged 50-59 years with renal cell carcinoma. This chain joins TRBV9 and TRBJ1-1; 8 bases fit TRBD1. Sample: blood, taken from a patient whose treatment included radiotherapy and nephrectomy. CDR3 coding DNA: TGTGCCAGCAGCCCTTTCGACAGGGGTGAAGCTTTCTTT. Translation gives CASSPFDRGEAFF.